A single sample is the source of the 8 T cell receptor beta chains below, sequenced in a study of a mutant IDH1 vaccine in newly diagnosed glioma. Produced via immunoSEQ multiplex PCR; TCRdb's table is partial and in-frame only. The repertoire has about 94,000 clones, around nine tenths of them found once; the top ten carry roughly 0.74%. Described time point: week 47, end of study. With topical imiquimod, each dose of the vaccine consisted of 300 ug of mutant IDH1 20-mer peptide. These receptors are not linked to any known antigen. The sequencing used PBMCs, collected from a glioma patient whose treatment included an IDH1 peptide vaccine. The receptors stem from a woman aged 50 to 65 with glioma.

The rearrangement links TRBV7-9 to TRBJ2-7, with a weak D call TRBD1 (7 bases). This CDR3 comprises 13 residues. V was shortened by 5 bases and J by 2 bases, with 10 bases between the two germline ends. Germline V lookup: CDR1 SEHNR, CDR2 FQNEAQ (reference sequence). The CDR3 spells CASSQGGAYEQYF. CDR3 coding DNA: TGTGCCAGCAGCCAGGGGGGAGCCTACGAGCAGTACTTC.

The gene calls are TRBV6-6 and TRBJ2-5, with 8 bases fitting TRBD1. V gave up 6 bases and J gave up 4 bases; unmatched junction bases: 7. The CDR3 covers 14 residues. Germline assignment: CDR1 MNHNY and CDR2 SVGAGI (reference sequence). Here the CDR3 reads CASRWTGFGETQYF. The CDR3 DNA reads TGTGCCAGCAGATGGACAGGGTTCGGAGAGACCCAGTACTTC.

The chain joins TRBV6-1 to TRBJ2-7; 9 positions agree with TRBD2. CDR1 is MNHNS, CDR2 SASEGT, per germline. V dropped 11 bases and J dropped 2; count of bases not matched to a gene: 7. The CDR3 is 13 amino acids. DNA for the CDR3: TGTGCCTCCTCGGTAGCGGGGGCCTACGAGCAGTACTTC. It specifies CASSVAGAYEQYF.

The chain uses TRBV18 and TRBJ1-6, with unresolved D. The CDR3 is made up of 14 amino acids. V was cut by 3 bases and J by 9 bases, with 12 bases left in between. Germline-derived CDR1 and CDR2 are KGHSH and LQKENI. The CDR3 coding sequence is TGTGCCAGCTCACCTGCCGCCCGGGGTTCACCCCTCCACTTT. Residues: CASSPAARGSPLHF.

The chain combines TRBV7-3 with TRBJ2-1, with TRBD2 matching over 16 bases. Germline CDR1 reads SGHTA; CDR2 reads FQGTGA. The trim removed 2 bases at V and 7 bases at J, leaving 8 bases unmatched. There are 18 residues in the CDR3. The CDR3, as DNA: TGTGCCAGCAGCTTACTTGGGACTAGCGGGAGGGTGGGTAATGAGCAGTTCTTC. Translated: CASSLLGTSGRVGNEQFF.

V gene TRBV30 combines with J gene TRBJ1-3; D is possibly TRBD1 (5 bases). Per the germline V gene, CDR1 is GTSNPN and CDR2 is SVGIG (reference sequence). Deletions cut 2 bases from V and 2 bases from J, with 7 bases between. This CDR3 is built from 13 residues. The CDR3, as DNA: TGTGCCTGGAGTTTAGGGGCTGGAAACACCATATATTTT. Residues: CAWSLGAGNTIYF.

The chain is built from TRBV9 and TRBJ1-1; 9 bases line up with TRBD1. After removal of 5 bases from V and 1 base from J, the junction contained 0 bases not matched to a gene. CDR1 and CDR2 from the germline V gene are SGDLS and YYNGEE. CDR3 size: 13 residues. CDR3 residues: CASRDRGNTEAFF. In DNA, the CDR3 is TGTGCCAGCAGGGACAGGGGGAACACTGAAGCTTTCTTT.

The CDR3 region has the DNA TGTGCCAGCTCAACGTTGACAGGCCAAGAGACCCAGTACTTC. Encoded protein: CASSTLTGQETQYF. V and J are TRBV18 and TRBJ2-5, with D perhaps TRBD1 (6 bases). This CDR3 comprises 14 residues. The germline V and J ends were trimmed by 5 bases and 1 base, with 11 bases remaining between them. CDR1 is KGHSH, CDR2 LQKENI, per germline.